One sample yielded the 4 T cell receptor beta chains listed below, sequenced in a study of blood T cell repertoires in COVID-19. Profiling relied on immunoSEQ multiplex PCR, and the TCRdb table lists in-frame clones only, not all of them. The sample contains about 250,000 clones, approximately 85% of which appear only once. Sequenced sample: PBMCs or T cells enriched from blood (not recorded which). These receptors all come from a woman between 50 and 59 years old with acute COVID-19.

The chain combines TRBV24-1 with TRBJ2-7, with TRBD1 as a possible D gene (5 bases). The V gene lost 3 bases and the J gene lost 0 bases, with 5 bases spanning the gap. The CDR3 contains 13 residues. CDR1 is KGHDR, CDR2 SFDVKD, per germline. CDR3 sequence (DNA): TGTGCCACCAGTGATACAGGCTCCTACGAGCAGTACTTC. It codes for CATSDTGSYEQYF.

This clone appeared a single time. The V gene is TRBV7-2, the J gene TRBJ1-4, with D unresolved. Germline V gene sequence: CDR1 SGHTA, CDR2 FQGNSA. Trimming stripped 5 bases from V and 10 bases from J, with 17 bases between. The CDR3 is 14 amino acids. CDR3 sequence reads: CASSPGEAFPKLFF. CDR3 nucleotide sequence: TGTGCCAGCAGCCCCGGGGAGGCATTCCCAAAACTGTTTTTT.

V gene TRBV19 combines with J gene TRBJ1-3, with 8 bases lining up with TRBD1. The germline gives CDR1 LNHDA, CDR2 SQIVND (reference sequence). The CDR3 runs 17 residues. The V and J ends lost 2 bases and 0 bases, in that order; junction bases with no gene match: 6. CDR3 protein: CASSIQGAAISGNTIYF. CDR3 DNA: TGTGCCAGTAGTATACAGGGGGCCGCTATCTCTGGAAACACCATATATTTT.

The chain uses TRBV12-3 or TRBV12-4 and TRBJ2-4, with D tentatively TRBD2 (7 bases). The CDR3 loop spans 13 amino acids. V dropped 3 bases and J dropped 10 bases, with 13 bases sitting between them. The CDR3 region is CASSFGGLGIQYF. CDR3 nucleotides: TGTGCCAGCAGTTTCGGGGGGCTGGGGATTCAGTACTTC.